Given below is one TCR beta chain in context. The antigen is unknown. Trimming removed 1 base from V and 6 bases from J; junction bases left unmatched: 8. The CDR3 sequence is 15 residues long. CDR1 SGHVS and CDR2 FNYEAQ come from the germline V gene. These data originate in a study of OX40 agonist ivuxolimab in advanced cancers. Study background: Age averaged 60 years (range roughly 20 to 90), and about 86% were male. General study points: Researchers did not establish what antigens the expanded peripheral T cells target.

TCRdb's table, derived via immunoSEQ multiplex PCR, lists solely in-frame clones and lacks some. Here the sample spans 70,000 to 75,000 clones, approximately 80% being singletons. This chain joins TRBV7-6 and TRBJ2-7, with 8 nucleotides matching TRBD2. The TCR comes from an adult with an advanced solid tumor such as melanoma, head and neck, liver or kidney cancer. Sequencing was performed on CD4+ or CD8+ T cells sorted from blood, taken in a trial of the OX40 agonist ivuxolimab. The CDR3 nucleotides read TGTGCCAGCAGCTTAGGGGCGGGAGGTGCAGGCGAGCAGTACTTC. Its protein product is CASSLGAGGAGEQYF.